Shown below are 10 T cell receptor beta chains from a single sample sequenced in a study of CD8+ T cells in alopecia areata. RNA was isolated and reverse transcribed to cDNA, the sequencing template. Data came from immunoSEQ multiplex PCR; TCRdb stores just in-frame clones and leaves some out. The table includes roughly 130,000 clones, 58% detected once. Here the sequenced sample was CD4+ T cells sorted from blood, taken at week 0. The receptors derive from a human donor with alopecia areata.

The chain has TRBV11-2 and TRBJ2-7; no clear D. CDR1 is SGHAT and CDR2 is FQNNGV in the germline V gene. Trimming removed 5 bases at V and 2 bases at J, with 19 bases between. This CDR3 is built from 16 residues. The CDR3 region is CASSQYAGLRAYEQYF. In DNA, the CDR3 is TGTGCCAGCAGCCAATATGCAGGCCTTAGAGCCTACGAGCAGTACTTC. Based on the CDR3 plus reference TRBV11-2 and TRBJ2-7, the full variable domain is EAGVAQSPRYKIIEKRQSVAFWCNPISGHATLYWYQQILGQGPKLLIQFQNNGVVDDSQLPKDRFSAERLKGVDSTLKIQPAKLEDSAVYLCASSQYAGLRAYEQYFGPGTRLTVT.

V gene TRBV28 combines with J gene TRBJ2-6; D possibly uses TRBD1 or TRBD2 (5 bases each). Germline CDR1 is MDHEN and CDR2 is SYDVKM. This CDR3 has 15 residues. Trimming left V 8 bases short and J 0 bases short, with 11 bases between. The CDR3 is CASGRQSSGANVLTF. DNA for the CDR3: TGTGCCAGCGGGAGACAGAGCTCTGGGGCCAACGTCCTGACTTTC.

Written as DNA, the CDR3 is TGTGCCAGCAGCATCTTTGACACTGAAGCTTTCTTT. This gives the protein CASSIFDTEAFF. The chain carries TRBV7-9 and TRBJ1-1; no definite D call. CDR1 and CDR2 from the germline V gene are SEHNR and FQNEAQ (reference sequence). Trimming pared 5 bases from V and 3 bases from J, leaving 7 bases between. This CDR3 contains 12 residues.

V gene TRBV5-1 combines with J gene TRBJ2-3, with 7 nucleotides matching TRBD2. CDR1 SGHRS and CDR2 YFSETQ come from the germline V gene. CDR3 length: 16 amino acids. V shed 0 bases, J shed 1 base, and the junction held 5 bases outside the gene matches. The DNA for the CDR3 is TGCGCCAGCAGCTTGGTGCCGGCGGGGGGCACAGATACGCAGTATTTT. It is translated as CASSLVPAGGTDTQYF.

The chain combines TRBV6-1 with TRBJ1-2; D not resolved. V gave up 6 bases and J gave up 4 bases, with 18 bases separating them. The germline gives CDR1 MNHNS, CDR2 SASEGT. The CDR3 is 15 amino acids. The CDR3 sequence is CASRVNEREIYGYTF. The CDR3 DNA reads TGTGCCAGCAGGGTCAATGAAAGGGAAATCTATGGCTACACCTTC.

The rearrangement links TRBV7-9 to TRBJ2-7, with D tentatively TRBD1 (6 bases). The CDR3 loop spans 18 amino acids. Germline CDR1 is SEHNR and CDR2 is FQNEAQ (reference sequence). V lost 8 bases to trimming and J lost 2 bases, with 28 bases between them. CDR3 residues: CASGPNGPGTTTPYEQYF. The CDR3, as DNA: TGTGCCAGCGGACCTAATGGGCCTGGGACAACCACCCCCTACGAGCAGTACTTC.

The CDR3 nucleotides are TGTGCCAGCAGTAGGGGATGGGATCAGCCCCAGCATTTT. As protein: CASSRGWDQPQHF. The rearrangement uses TRBV5-6 and TRBJ1-5, with D maybe TRBD1 (5 bases). The germline V gene encodes CDR1 SGHDT and CDR2 YYEEEE. Trimming pared 5 bases from V and 5 bases from J, leaving 11 bases between. This CDR3 contains 13 residues.

The sample holds one count of this clone. This chain connects TRBV28 to TRBJ2-7, with D perhaps matching TRBD2 (7 bases). Germline-derived CDR1 and CDR2 are MDHEN and SYDVKM. Trimming stripped 2 bases from V and 0 bases from J, with 14 bases between. This CDR3 is 16 amino acids long. The DNA of the CDR3 is TGTGCCAGCAGTTTAGACCGGGGGGCTAGCTCCTACGAGCAGTACTTC. This encodes CASSLDRGASSYEQYF.

The CDR3 spells CASSESSAGGPGFF. DNA for the CDR3: TGTGCCAGCAGTGAATCCTCAGCGGGAGGGCCCGGGTTCTTC. The chain joins TRBV25-1 to TRBJ2-1; 10 nucleotides agree with TRBD2. The CDR3 is 14 amino acids. Germline CDR1 is MGHDK and CDR2 is SYGVNS. With V trimmed by 1 base and J by 15 bases, 9 bases remained unmatched.

The rearrangement links TRBV27 to TRBJ2-1; D perhaps matches TRBD1 (6 bases). V lost 1 base, J lost 9 bases, and 19 bases lay in between. This CDR3 spans 16 amino acids. Per germline, CDR1 MNHEY and CDR2 SMNVEV (reference sequence). The CDR3 sequence: CASSLFTPGEEGEQFF. CDR3 sequence (DNA): TGTGCCAGCAGTTTATTCACTCCAGGGGAAGAGGGTGAGCAGTTCTTC.